In its sample, the clone carrying this T cell receptor (beta chain) was seen a few times. Antigen specificity is unknown. These data belong to a study of response to subunit inactivated influenza vaccine. Study-wide findings and caveats: Every seasonal influenza vaccination brings in few new T cells, the authors suggested.

From the RT-PCR reads, TCRdb called clonotypes with MiXCR, one entry per CDR3 protein. The sample records about 480,000 distinct CDR3 sequences, over 25% being singletons. The sample in question was CD4+ T cells sorted from PBMCs, obtained 4 to 6 days after vaccination. The sequence came from a man in his fifties or sixties who received an inactivated influenza vaccine.

CDR3 DNA: TGCGCCAGCAGCTTTTGGGGACAGGCGAACACCGGGGAGCTGTTTTTT. This sequence encodes CASSFWGQANTGELFF. The V and J genes are TRBV5-1 and TRBJ2-2; 8 bases map to TRBD1. V lost 2 bases to trimming and J lost 0 bases; unmatched junction nucleotides: 3. Germline V gene lookup returns CDR1 SGHRS and CDR2 YFSETQ. This CDR3 region has 16 residues.